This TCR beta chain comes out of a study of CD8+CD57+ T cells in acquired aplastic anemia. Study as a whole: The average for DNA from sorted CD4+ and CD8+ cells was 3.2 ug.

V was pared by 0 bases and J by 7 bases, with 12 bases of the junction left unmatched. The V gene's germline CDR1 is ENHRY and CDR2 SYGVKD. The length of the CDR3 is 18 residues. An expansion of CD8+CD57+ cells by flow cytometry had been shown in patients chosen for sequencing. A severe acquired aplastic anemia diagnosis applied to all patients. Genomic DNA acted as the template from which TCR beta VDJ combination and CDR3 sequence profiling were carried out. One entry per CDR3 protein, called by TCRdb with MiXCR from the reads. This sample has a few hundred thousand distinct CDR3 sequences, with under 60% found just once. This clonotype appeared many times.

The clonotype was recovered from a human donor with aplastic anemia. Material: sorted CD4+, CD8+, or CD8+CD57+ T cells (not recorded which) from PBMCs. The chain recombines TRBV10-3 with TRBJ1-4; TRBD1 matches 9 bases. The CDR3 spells CAISESKGGDREAEKLFF. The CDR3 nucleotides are TGTGCCATCAGTGAGTCCAAGGGTGGGGACAGGGAAGCTGAAAAACTGTTTTTT.